This T cell receptor (beta chain) was captured in a study of monozygotic twins with inflammatory bowel disease. TCRdb reprocessed the 5' RACE reads, with one entry per CDR3 protein and no DNA. Its table records 140,000 to 150,000 distinct CDR3 sequences. Per germline, CDR1 ENHRY and CDR2 SYGVKD. CDR3 length equals 14 residues. The study's findings and limits: By inverse Simpson index, TCRbeta diversity was lower in IBD patients than in healthy co-twins.

For this clonotype: Antigen: not known.

This clonotype was obtained from a human donor with ulcerative colitis or Crohn's disease, or a healthy co-twin of an affected twin (not recorded which). The chain has TRBV10-3 and TRBJ2-1; absent DNA, TCRdb's TRBD2 call cannot be checked. Sequenced input: blood. This CDR3 reads CAISEASGNYEQFF.